Listed below are T cell receptor beta chains from one sample, sequenced in a study of cytomegalovirus exposure and HLA in healthy donors. Sequenced by immunoSEQ multiplex PCR; TCRdb stores in-frame clones only, minus some. The table includes around 160,000 clones, 80% detected once. The source material was PBMCs. The receptors shown here come from a man aged 18 to 35 in good health and CMV-seropositive. CDR3s include the opening cysteine and the closing phenylalanine or tryptophan. Clone size is not always given. Where it is, it says once, few, many or a class for expanded clones.

V	J	size	length	CDR3
TRBV4-3	TRBJ2-7	NA	15	CASSQVLQGANEQYF
TRBV11-1	NA	NA	13	CASSLRLLSEQYF
TRBV30	TRBJ2-7	NA	15	CAWSVIGEGVEVQYF
TRBV5-1	TRBJ2-1	NA	14	CASSLERSYNEQFF
TRBV29-1	TRBJ2-1	NA	11	CSVLVSNEQFF
TRBV2	TRBJ1-5	NA	15	CASSASDSSNQPQHF
TRBV2	TRBJ2-5	NA	12	CASKGDQETQYF
TRBV30	TRBJ2-2	NA	18	CAWSVEGLAGWNTGELFF
TRBV9	TRBJ1-2	NA	18	CASSVGWEGTRLNYGYTF
TRBV4-3	TRBJ1-2	NA	16	CASSRDRGPGGYGYTF
TRBV6-5	TRBJ2-6	NA	15	CASSLRGPGANVLTF
TRBV19	TRBJ1-4	NA	15	CASSIGGGANEKLFF
TRBV9	TRBJ2-1	NA	14	CASSVAGAYNEQFF
TRBV7-2	TRBJ2-1	NA	13	CASSPRAFEEQFF
TRBV28	TRBJ1-2	few	14	CASSLSGQGYGYTF